The entry below describes one TCR beta chain. The entry originates in a study of blood T cell repertoires in COVID-19. The overall study: The United States, Italy and Spain supplied acute and convalescent COVID-19 samples. PBMCs, B-cell-depleted T cells, or T cells were the source of the cDNA or gDNA that made up the material.

As processed by the authors: Amplified reference gene primers provided the basis for estimating nucleated cell counts. Clones were sequenced by immunoSEQ multiplex PCR, and TCRdb holds only the in-frame ones, with some missing. The V and J calls and clone size were taken over from that table, and D and trimming were inferred from the DNA. The sample records nearly 70,000 clones, 82% being singletons. This CDR3 region has 12 residues. Germline values: CDR1 GTSNPN, CDR2 SVGIG (reference sequence). V was cut by 8 bases and J by 5 bases, with 15 bases left in between. The sequence derives from a woman at least 80 years old with acute or convalescent COVID-19. The sequencing sample was made of peripheral blood. The chain couples TRBV30 to TRBJ2-5, with D possibly matching TRBD1 (6 bases). The CDR3 sequence is CAINRVSETQYF. For the CDR3, the DNA is TGTGCCATCAACAGGGTCTCGGAGACCCAGTACTTC.